This paragraph covers one TCR beta chain sequence. Its target is unknown. Each patient's relapse followed autologous stem cell transplantation, and brentuximab vedotin exposure varied. Researchers report purifying CD4+ T cells from thawed PBMCs by magnetic negative selection. The repertoire was sequenced with immunoSEQ multiplex PCR; TCRdb's copy has only in-frame clones and lacks some. The sample contains about 12,000 clones, roughly 80% of which appear only once. The data belong to a study of PD-1 blockade in classical Hodgkin lymphoma. Study-wide results and limits: Later analyses included only patients treated at least 1 year post-ASCT.

Germline CDR1 is WNHNN and CDR2 is SYGVQD (reference sequence). This CDR3 has 15 residues. Germline trimming cut 1 base from V and 8 bases from J; bases unmatched to any gene: 8. The TCR originated in a human donor with classical Hodgkin lymphoma. The input for sequencing was CD4+ T cells from blood, taken at baseline. The chain carries TRBV10-1 and TRBJ2-1; 7 bases are shared with TRBD2. The CDR3 DNA is TGCGCCAGCAGTGAGTGGGGGGGTGGAGGGTATGAGCAGTTCTTC. This gives the protein CASSEWGGGGYEQFF.